This TCR beta chain was retrieved from a study of T cell responses to AZD1222 COVID-19 vaccine. Whole-study findings and limits: Most donors were white British, females outnumbered males, and clonal diversity was possibly underestimated.

Assay used: immunoSEQ multiplex PCR; TCRdb lists only in-frame clones, some missing. The profile shows roughly 270,000 clones, 94% of them singletons. With respect to this clone: Its cognate antigen is unknown.

CDR1 is SGHRS and CDR2 is YFSETQ in the germline V gene. With V trimmed by 5 bases and J by 2 bases, 3 bases remained unmatched. This CDR3 is 14 amino acids long. The sequence came from an adult who received the AZD1222 COVID-19 vaccine. V and J are TRBV5-1 and TRBJ2-2; 7 nucleotides line up with TRBD1. Sequencing used peripheral blood, obtained 28 days after the second AZD1222 dose. This CDR3 is CASRWDSNTGELFF. In DNA, the CDR3 is TGCGCCAGCAGGTGGGACAGCAACACCGGGGAGCTGTTTTTT.